This T cell receptor beta chain emerged from a study of T-cell reconstitution after alpha-beta-depleted transplantation in children. Unique molecular identifiers were incorporated when the TCRbeta library was constructed. TCRdb reprocessed the PCR reads via MiXCR and lists one record per CDR3 protein. Found here are about 610,000 distinct CDR3 sequences, approximately 10% of them singletons; the top ten hold roughly 4%. This clonotype was counted only a few times. The CDR3 has 15 amino acids. CDR1 is DFQATT, CDR2 SNEGSKA, per germline (reference sequence). Trimming removed 6 bases from V and 7 bases from J, with 22 bases in between.

Material: PBMCs from the stem cell graft donor, obtained from the stem cell graft. This rearrangement joins TRBV20-1 to TRBJ1-3, with D possibly being TRBD1 (5 bases). This TCR came from a human donor who donated a stem cell graft to a child with acute myeloid leukemia. The CDR3 spells CSAPSPTDQGNTIYF. In DNA form, the CDR3 reads TGCAGTGCCCCCTCCCCGACAGACCAAGGCAACACCATATATTTT.